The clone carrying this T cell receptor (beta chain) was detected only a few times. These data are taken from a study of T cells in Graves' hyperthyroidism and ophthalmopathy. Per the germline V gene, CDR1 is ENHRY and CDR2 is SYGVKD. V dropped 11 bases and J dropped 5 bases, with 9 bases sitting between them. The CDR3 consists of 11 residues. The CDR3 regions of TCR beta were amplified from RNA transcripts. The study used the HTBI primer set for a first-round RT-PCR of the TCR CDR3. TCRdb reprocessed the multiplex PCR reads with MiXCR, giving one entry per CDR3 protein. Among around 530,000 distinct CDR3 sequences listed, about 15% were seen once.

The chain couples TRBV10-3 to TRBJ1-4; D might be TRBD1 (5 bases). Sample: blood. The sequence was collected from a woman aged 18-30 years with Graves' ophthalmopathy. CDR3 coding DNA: TGTGCCGCCGGGGGGAATGAAAAACTGTTTTTT. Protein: CAAGGNEKLFF.